The next 29 T cell receptor beta chains were all read from a single sample in a study of T cells after yellow fever vaccination. From the 5' RACE reads, TCRdb called clonotypes with MiXCR, one entry per CDR3 protein. The table shows about 320,000 distinct CDR3 sequences, with roughly an eighth occurring only once. Specimen: CD4+ T cells sorted from PBMCs, collected 15 days after the yellow fever booster vaccination. Every receptor here comes from a man between 18 and 35 years old who received the YFV17D yellow fever vaccine.

This clonotype was detected many times. J is TRBJ1-6 and V is TRBV6-2 or TRBV6-3; D remains unclear. V was clipped by 2 bases and J by 7 bases, with 15 bases between them. Germline V CDR1 and CDR2: MNHEY, SVGEGT. The CDR3 is 16 residues long. The CDR3 nucleotides read TGTGCCAGCAGTTACCACGAACGGACTGAGAATTCACCCCTCCACTTT. This encodes CASSYHERTENSPLHF.

This clonotype was counted at least ten times. CDR3 nucleotide sequence: TGTGCCACCAGCAGAGATCCCCCGGGAAATAATTCACCCCTCCACTTT. This gives the protein CATSRDPPGNNSPLHF. V and J are TRBV15 and TRBJ1-6; D ambiguous. The V end was cut by 0 bases, the J end by 5 bases, with 11 bases between. Germline CDR1 and CDR2: LNHNV and YYDKDF (reference sequence). The CDR3 is 16 residues long.

This clonotype was recorded many times. The rearrangement links TRBV5-1 to TRBJ1-1, with 7 nucleotides matching TRBD1. Germline values: CDR1 SGHRS, CDR2 YFSETQ. V lost 2 bases to trimming and J lost 4 bases; unmatched junction nucleotides: 2. There are 13 residues in the CDR3. CDR3: CASSFSGGTEAFF. DNA for the CDR3: TGCGCCAGCAGCTTTTCAGGGGGCACTGAAGCTTTCTTT.

This clonotype has at least ten counts. V usage is TRBV25-1 and J usage is TRBJ1-3, with unresolved D. The V gene's germline CDR1 is MGHDK and CDR2 SYGVNS. Trimming pared 6 bases from V and 2 bases from J, leaving 11 bases between. This CDR3 is 14 amino acids long. CDR3 loop: CASSPGHTGNTIYF. CDR3 nucleotides: TGTGCCAGCAGCCCCGGCCATACTGGAAACACCATATATTTT.

Here the CDR3 reads CASSQDYGDRLNQPQHF. CDR3 DNA: TGCGCCAGCAGCCAAGACTACGGGGACAGACTTAATCAGCCCCAGCATTTT. The genes are TRBV4-3 and TRBJ1-5; 7 nucleotides line up with TRBD1. The germline gives CDR1 LGHNA, CDR2 YSLEER. Unmatched junction bases numbered 9, after V lost 0 bases and J lost 4 bases. This CDR3 comprises 17 residues.

The chain has TRBV5-5 and TRBJ2-7; D unresolved. CDR1 is SGHKS, CDR2 YYEKEE, per germline (reference sequence). The CDR3 length is 13 residues. V was trimmed by 5 bases and J by 3 bases, leaving 12 bases between them. The CDR3 DNA reads as TGTGCCAGCAGGGCCGGTCCCCACTACGAGCAGTACGTC. This codes for CASRAGPHYEQYV.

The genes are TRBV21-1 and TRBJ2-2. TRBV21-1 is a listed pseudogene. This CDR3 spans 14 amino acids. The CDR3: CASSKAVLTGELFF. CDR3 in DNA: TGTGCCAGCAGCAAAGCCGTTCTCACCGGGGAGCTGTTTTTT.

The chain recombines TRBV4-3 with TRBJ2-1; possibly TRBD1 or TRBD2 for D (5 bases each). Trimming took off 1 base at V and 7 bases at J, with 14 bases between the two ends. From germline, CDR1 is LGHNA and CDR2 YSLEER. The CDR3 spans 15 residues. The CDR3 here is CASSQVIQGGNEQFF. The DNA of the CDR3 is TGCGCCAGCAGCCAAGTCATTCAGGGCGGGAATGAGCAGTTCTTC.

This chain uses TRBV6-2 or TRBV6-3 with TRBJ1-1; the D is unclear. The CDR3 loop spans 14 amino acids. In germline, CDR1 is MNHEY, CDR2 SVGEGT. The germline V and J ends were trimmed by 0 bases and 4 bases, with 9 bases remaining between them. The CDR3 is CASSYSTRATEAFF. DNA of the CDR3: TGTGCCAGCAGTTACTCCACTCGGGCCACTGAAGCTTTCTTT.

This clonotype has more than one count but fewer than ten. This rearrangement joins TRBV5-1 to TRBJ2-3; tentatively, D is TRBD1 or TRBD2 (5 bases each). Germline V CDR1 and CDR2: SGHRS, YFSETQ. This CDR3 contains 14 residues. V shed 5 bases and J shed 8 bases, with 18 bases lying between them. CDR3 in DNA: TGCGCCAGCAGAGATATTGGGGGTCCAGGTACGCAGTATTTT. Translation: CASRDIGGPGTQYF.

This clonotype was seen ten or more times. The V gene is TRBV30, the J gene TRBJ2-2, with TRBD1 matching 10 bases. The length of the CDR3 is 16 residues. Germline V gives CDR1 GTSNPN, CDR2 SVGIG (reference sequence). V gave up 2 bases and J gave up 7 bases; unmatched junction bases: 10. The CDR3 nucleotides read TGTGCCTGGAGTCCCCTTGACAGGGGGCTTGGCGGGGAGCTGTTTTTT. This gives the protein CAWSPLDRGLGGELFF.

This rearrangement joins TRBV6-5 to TRBJ2-5, with D unclear. Trimming stripped 0 bases from V and 9 bases from J, with 11 bases between. CDR3 length equals 13 residues. CDR1 is MNHEY, CDR2 SVGAGI, per germline. The CDR3 sequence is CASSYSGSEAQYF. CDR3 DNA sequence: TGTGCCAGCAGTTACTCGGGATCTGAGGCCCAGTACTTC.

This clonotype has only a few counts. DNA of the CDR3: TGTGCCAGCAGTTACGATGGGGGGCGCGAGGCTTTCTTT. Translation: CASSYDGGREAFF. The chain recombines TRBV6-5 with TRBJ1-1; the D gene is possibly TRBD1 (6 bases). The V and J ends lost 2 bases and 11 bases respectively, with 15 bases between them. This CDR3 has 13 residues. Germline CDR1 reads MNHEY; CDR2 reads SVGAGI.

This clonotype was detected only a few times. The V call is TRBV5-1, the J call TRBJ1-5; 8 nucleotides match TRBD1. The CDR3 consists of 14 residues. V dropped 4 bases and J dropped 5; count of bases not matched to a gene: 5. From germline, CDR1 is SGHRS and CDR2 YFSETQ. The CDR3 bases are TGCGCCAGCAGCCCCGGACAGGGCGATCAGCCCCAGCATTTT. This translates into CASSPGQGDQPQHF.

In its sample, this clonotype was seen a few times. J is TRBJ2-1 and V is TRBV5-6; D gene uncertain. The ends were cut back, 0 bases at V and 10 bases at J, with 8 bases in the middle. CDR1 SGHDT and CDR2 YYEEEE come from the germline V gene. The CDR3 has 12 residues. The CDR3 is CASSLVDGEQFF. DNA for the CDR3: TGTGCCAGCAGCTTGGTGGATGGCGAGCAGTTCTTC.

This clonotype was counted ten times or more. This sequence joins TRBV6-2 or TRBV6-3 and TRBJ1-1, with D uncertain. Per germline, CDR1 MNHEY and CDR2 SVGEGT. The CDR3 runs to 13 residues. Trimming took 2 bases from V and 8 from J, leaving 12 bases between them. CDR3 region: CASSYDGEGEAFF. DNA of the CDR3: TGTGCCAGCAGTTACGACGGGGAGGGAGAAGCTTTCTTT.

This clonotype was counted only a few times. This rearrangement joins TRBV10-3 to TRBJ2-7, with a tentative D call TRBD1 (6 bases). Germline V gives CDR1 ENHRY, CDR2 SYGVKD. V was pared by 2 bases and J by 2 bases, with 10 bases between. This CDR3 contains 14 residues. CDR3 protein: CAISEPDRPYEQYV. The CDR3, as DNA: TGTGCCATCAGTGAGCCGGACAGACCCTACGAGCAGTACGTC.

This clonotype was observed a few times. V is TRBV6-2 or TRBV6-3 and J is TRBJ1-6; D is perhaps TRBD1 (5 bases). Germline CDR1 is MNHEY and CDR2 is SVGEGT. The CDR3 is 15 amino acids. Trimming removed 2 bases at V and 6 bases at J, with 11 bases between. The chain's CDR3 is CASSYLQGANSPLHF. DNA for the CDR3: TGTGCCAGCAGTTACCTGCAGGGCGCTAATTCACCCCTCCACTTT.

This clonotype was seen at least ten times. The CDR3, as DNA: TGCGCCAGCAGCCAAGATCTCCTAACAGCCGTCTATGGCTACACCTTC. It translates to CASSQDLLTAVYGYTF. The chain couples TRBV4-3 to TRBJ1-2, with D uncertain. Per the germline V gene, CDR1 is LGHNA and CDR2 is YSLEER. CDR3 length: 16 residues. V lost 0 bases, J lost 4 bases, and 15 bases lay in between.

This clonotype was found a few times. The J gene is TRBJ2-1, the V gene TRBV7-2, with TRBD2 matching 10 bases. The CDR3 covers 15 residues. Trimming took 5 bases from V and 5 from J; bases not matched to a gene: 6. The germline gives CDR1 SGHTA, CDR2 FQGNSA. For the CDR3, the DNA is TGTGCCAGCAGCCCCAGCGGGGGGGAAAACAATGAGCAGTTCTTC. Its protein product is CASSPSGGENNEQFF.

The rearrangement uses TRBV4-3 and TRBJ1-6; no reliable D call. The V gene's germline CDR1 is LGHNA and CDR2 YSLEER. V gave up 0 bases and J gave up 5 bases, with 11 bases separating them. The CDR3 loop spans 16 amino acids. CDR3 amino acids: CASSQDQLRNNSPLHF. DNA for the CDR3: TGCGCCAGCAGCCAAGATCAGTTGCGGAATAATTCACCCCTCCACTTT.

This clonotype was seen more than once but under ten times. The CDR3 sequence: CASSYSPGLEAFF. In DNA, the CDR3 is TGTGCCAGCAGTTACTCCCCGGGGCTGGAAGCTTTCTTT. The chain recombines TRBV6-5 with TRBJ1-1; weak D call: TRBD1 (5 bases). V was shortened by 0 bases and J by 8 bases, with 10 bases between the two germline ends. The CDR3 runs to 13 residues. In germline, CDR1 is MNHEY, CDR2 SVGAGI.

The chain joins TRBV11-2 to TRBJ1-1; D not resolved. The CDR3 is 14 residues long. CDR1 SGHAT and CDR2 FQNNGV come from the germline V gene. V lost 0 bases to trimming and J lost 6 bases, with 11 bases between them. The CDR3 protein is CASSLERPGPEAFF. The CDR3 DNA reads TGTGCCAGCAGCTTAGAGAGGCCCGGACCTGAAGCTTTCTTT.

This clonotype was detected many times. V gene TRBV5-1 combines with J gene TRBJ2-3, with D unresolved. The CDR3 sequence is 13 residues long. Germline V gene lookup returns CDR1 SGHRS and CDR2 YFSETQ. V gave up 2 bases and J gave up 5 bases, with 9 bases separating them. This CDR3 is CASSLSSEDTQYF. The CDR3 nucleotides are TGCGCCAGCAGCTTATCCTCGGAAGATACGCAGTATTTT.

The rearrangement joins TRBV24-1 to TRBJ1-2; D not certain. Germline assignment: CDR1 KGHDR and CDR2 SFDVKD. V lost 4 bases and J lost 1, with 12 bases in between. The CDR3 contains 15 residues. DNA for the CDR3: TGTGCCACCAGTGACTATGACGGCTATAACTATGGCTACACCTTC. This encodes CATSDYDGYNYGYTF.

This clonotype has just a few counts. V gene TRBV3-1 combines with J gene TRBJ2-5; 8 nucleotides match TRBD2. Per the germline V gene, CDR1 is LGHDT and CDR2 is YNNKEL (reference sequence). V dropped 2 bases and J dropped 4; count of bases not matched to a gene: 3. The CDR3 runs 14 residues. CDR3 sequence (DNA): TGTGCCAGCAGCCAACCGGGACTAGGAGAGACCCAGTACTTC. It specifies CASSQPGLGETQYF.

This clonotype was counted between two and nine times. The chain employs TRBV18 and TRBJ2-7; tentatively, D is TRBD1 (6 bases). The CDR3 loop spans 14 amino acids. V was trimmed by 4 bases and J by 2 bases, leaving 12 bases between them. CDR1 KGHSH and CDR2 LQKENI come from the germline V gene. The CDR3 DNA sequence: TGTGCCAGCTCACGGGAAGGGGGTCCCTACGAGCAGTACGTC. The encoded protein is CASSREGGPYEQYV.

This clonotype was seen many times. The gene calls are TRBV20-1 and TRBJ2-6; D is possibly TRBD2 (5 bases). The CDR3 loop spans 14 amino acids. Trimming left V 5 bases short and J 0 bases short, with 8 bases between. Germline CDR1 DFQATT, CDR2 SNEGSKA (reference sequence). The CDR3 region is CSAVTSSGANVLTF. The CDR3 DNA sequence: TGCAGTGCTGTAACTAGCTCTGGGGCCAACGTCCTGACTTTC.

V is TRBV20-1 and J is TRBJ1-2, with TRBD1 matching 7 bases. The V and J ends lost 1 base and 0 bases, in that order; junction bases with no gene match: 8. The CDR3 contains 16 residues. Germline V CDR1 and CDR2: DFQATT, SNEGSKA (reference sequence). In nucleotides, the CDR3 is TGCAGTGCTAGAGGACCGCAGGGGGGACCTAACTATGGCTACACCTTC. Its protein product is CSARGPQGGPNYGYTF.